Sequencing of this T cell receptor beta chain was carried out in a study of Ad26.COV2.S vaccination and SARS-CoV-2 variants. Note on this clone: What it binds is unknown.

Regarding treatment: about 20 received Ad26.COV2.S at low or high dose, single or two shots; about five received placebo; per-sample allocation not given. Collection of the samples took place on day 63 after the first injection of vaccine or placebo. An 18-55-year-old adult in Boston served as donor. Assay used: immunoSEQ multiplex PCR; TCRdb lists only in-frame clones, some missing. Here the sample spans approximately 280,000 clones, about 90% being singletons. The CDR3 loop spans 16 amino acids. V was clipped by 0 bases and J by 5 bases, with 14 bases between them. Per germline, CDR1 LNHNV and CDR2 YYDKDF (reference sequence). Study-level results: Spike-specific TCR breadth in vaccine recipients exceeded that seen in placebo recipients.

Specimen: peripheral blood, collected in a trial of Ad26.COV2.S vaccine versus placebo. The TCR originated in a person between 18 and 59 years old who received the Ad26.COV2.S COVID-19 vaccine or a placebo. The chain links TRBV15 to TRBJ1-5; unclear D gene. DNA for the CDR3: TGTGCCACCAGCAGAGATCGGCGGCAAAGTGATCAGCCCCAGCATTTT. The encoded protein is CATSRDRRQSDQPQHF.